This T cell receptor beta chain emerged from a study of shared clonotypes between healthy human individuals. Only in-frame clones appear in the TCRdb table, and some are missing; sequencing was by immunoSEQ multiplex PCR. This table has under 1,900,000 clones, about 98.5% appearing once. Sequencing used naive CD4+ T cells sorted from blood. Subset of the sample: CD45RA+ positively selected. This TCR was recovered from a young man in good health.

The CDR3 is CASSPPRNRSAGNTDTQYF. The CDR3 DNA is TGTGCCAGCTCACCACCCAGGAATCGGTCGGCGGGAAACACAGATACGCAGTATTTT. The V gene is TRBV18, the J gene TRBJ2-3; TRBD2 is a possible D gene (6 bases). Trimming took 0 bases from V and 2 from J, leaving 21 bases between them. CDR1 and CDR2 from the germline V gene are KGHSH and LQKENI. The CDR3 is 19 amino acids.